Detailed here is one T cell receptor (beta chain). This specimen belongs to a study of shared clonotypes between healthy human individuals. Overall study: Donor ages ranged 18 to 49 years: a couple of women, a few men.

The naive CD8 fraction comprised CD45RO-negative cells positively selected for CCR7 and excluded terminally differentiated effector memory CD45RA+ cells. Clones were read by immunoSEQ multiplex PCR, and TCRdb kept only the in-frame ones, dropping some. The top ten hold approximately 0.3% of the sample, which has roughly 570,000 clones, roughly 98% seen once. This CDR3 has 15 residues. Trimming stripped 2 bases from V and 5 bases from J, with 16 bases between. CDR1 and CDR2 from the germline V gene are SGDLS and YYNGEE. Sequencing input: naive CD8+ T cells sorted from blood. The clonotype originates from a man aged 30-40 years in good health. The genes are TRBV9 and TRBJ1-1, with D tentatively TRBD1 (6 bases). The CDR3 nucleotides are TGTGCCAGCAGCGTTTCCGGGACAATAAGGACTGAAGCTTTCTTT. Its protein is CASSVSGTIRTEAFF. The entire variable domain, with the rest obtained from reference TRBV9 and TRBJ1-1, is as follows: DSGVTQTPKHLITATGQRVTLRCSPRSGDLSVYWYQQSLDQGLQFLIQYYNGEERAKGNILERFSAQQFPDLHSELNLSSLELGDSALYFCASSVSGTIRTEAFFGQGTRLTVV.